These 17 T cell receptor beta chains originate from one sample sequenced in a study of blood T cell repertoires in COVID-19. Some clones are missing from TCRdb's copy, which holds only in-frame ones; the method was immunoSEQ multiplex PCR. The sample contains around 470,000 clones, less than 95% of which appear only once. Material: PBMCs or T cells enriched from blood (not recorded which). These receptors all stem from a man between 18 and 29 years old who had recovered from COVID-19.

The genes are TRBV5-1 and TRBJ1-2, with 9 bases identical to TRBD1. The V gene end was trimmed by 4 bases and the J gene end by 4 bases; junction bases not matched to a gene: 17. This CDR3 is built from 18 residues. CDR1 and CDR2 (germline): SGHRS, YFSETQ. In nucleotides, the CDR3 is TGCGCCAGCAGCAACGACCGGGACAGGGAAAACCAAACCTATGGCTACACCTTC. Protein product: CASSNDRDRENQTYGYTF.

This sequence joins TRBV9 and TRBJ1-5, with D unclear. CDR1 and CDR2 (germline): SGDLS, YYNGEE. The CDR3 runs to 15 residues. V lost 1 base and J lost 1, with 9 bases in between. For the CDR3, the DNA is TGTGCCAGCAGCGTATCCGGAGCGAGCAATCAGCCCCAGCATTTT. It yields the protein CASSVSGASNQPQHF. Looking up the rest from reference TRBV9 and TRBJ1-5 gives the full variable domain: DSGVTQTPKHLITATGQRVTLRCSPRSGDLSVYWYQQSLDQGLQFLIQYYNGEERAKGNILERFSAQQFPDLHSELNLSSLELGDSALYFCASSVSGASNQPQHFGDGTRLSIL.

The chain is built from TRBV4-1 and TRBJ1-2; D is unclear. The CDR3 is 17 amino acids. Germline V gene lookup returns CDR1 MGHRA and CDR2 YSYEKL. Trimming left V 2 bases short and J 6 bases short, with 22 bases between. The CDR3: CASSQHRSDFSWDGYTF. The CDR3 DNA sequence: TGCGCCAGCAGCCAACACCGCTCGGACTTTTCTTGGGATGGCTACACCTTC.

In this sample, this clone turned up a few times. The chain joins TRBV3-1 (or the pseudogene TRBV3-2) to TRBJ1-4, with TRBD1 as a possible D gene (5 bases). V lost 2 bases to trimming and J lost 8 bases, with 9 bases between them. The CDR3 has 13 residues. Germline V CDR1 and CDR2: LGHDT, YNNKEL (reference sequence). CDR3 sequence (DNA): TGTGCCAGCAGCCAAATGGGGGGGGAAAAACTGTTTTTT. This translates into CASSQMGGEKLFF.

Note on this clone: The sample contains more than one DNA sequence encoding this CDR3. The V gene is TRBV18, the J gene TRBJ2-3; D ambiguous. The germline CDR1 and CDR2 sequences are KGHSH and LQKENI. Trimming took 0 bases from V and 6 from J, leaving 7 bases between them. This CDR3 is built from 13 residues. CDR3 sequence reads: CASSPPLSDTQYF. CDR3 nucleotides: TGTGCCAGCTCACCACCCTTGTCTGATACGCAGTATTTT.

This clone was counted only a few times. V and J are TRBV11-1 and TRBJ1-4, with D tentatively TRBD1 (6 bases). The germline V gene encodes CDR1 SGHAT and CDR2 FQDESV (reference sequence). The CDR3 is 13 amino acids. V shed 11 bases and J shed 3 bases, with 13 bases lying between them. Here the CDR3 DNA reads TGTGCCGCTTCACAGGGCCCTAATGAAAAACTGTTTTTT. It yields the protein CAASQGPNEKLFF.

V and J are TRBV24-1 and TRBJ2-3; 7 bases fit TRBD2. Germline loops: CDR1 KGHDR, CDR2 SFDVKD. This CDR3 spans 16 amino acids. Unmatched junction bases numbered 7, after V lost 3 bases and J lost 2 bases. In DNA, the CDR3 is TGTGCCACCAGTGATAGGGGCGGGAGTGCCACAGATACGCAGTATTTT. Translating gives CATSDRGGSATDTQYF.

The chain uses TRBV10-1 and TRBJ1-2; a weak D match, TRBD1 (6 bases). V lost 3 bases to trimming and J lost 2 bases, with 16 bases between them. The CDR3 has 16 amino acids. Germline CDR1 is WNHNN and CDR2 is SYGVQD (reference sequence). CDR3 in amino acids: CASSDYGTNTNYGYTF. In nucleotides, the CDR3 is TGCGCCAGCAGTGACTATGGGACAAACACAAACTATGGCTACACCTTC.

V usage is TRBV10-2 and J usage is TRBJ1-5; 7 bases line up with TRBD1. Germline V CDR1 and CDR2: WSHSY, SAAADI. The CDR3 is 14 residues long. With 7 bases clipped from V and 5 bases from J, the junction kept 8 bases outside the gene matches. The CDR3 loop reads CASTEGARDQPQHF. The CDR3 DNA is TGCGCCAGCACCGAGGGGGCTAGGGATCAGCCCCAGCATTTT.

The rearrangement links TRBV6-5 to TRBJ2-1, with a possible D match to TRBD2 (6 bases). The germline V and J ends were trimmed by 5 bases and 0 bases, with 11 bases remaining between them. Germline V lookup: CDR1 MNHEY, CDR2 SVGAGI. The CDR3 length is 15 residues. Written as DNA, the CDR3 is TGTGCCAGCAGTAGTTCACTAGCCTCCTACAATGAGCAGTTCTTC. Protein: CASSSSLASYNEQFF.

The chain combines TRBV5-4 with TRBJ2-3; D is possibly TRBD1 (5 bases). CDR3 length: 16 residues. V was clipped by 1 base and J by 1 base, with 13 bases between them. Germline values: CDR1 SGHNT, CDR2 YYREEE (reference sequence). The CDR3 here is CASSLRAVGGTDTQYF. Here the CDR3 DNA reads TGTGCCAGCAGCTTGAGGGCGGTAGGGGGCACAGATACGCAGTATTTT.

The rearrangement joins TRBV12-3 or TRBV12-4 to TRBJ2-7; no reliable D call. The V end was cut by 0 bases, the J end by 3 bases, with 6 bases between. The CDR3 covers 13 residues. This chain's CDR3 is CASSLAVDYEQYF. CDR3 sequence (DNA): TGTGCCAGCAGTTTAGCGGTAGACTACGAGCAGTACTTC.

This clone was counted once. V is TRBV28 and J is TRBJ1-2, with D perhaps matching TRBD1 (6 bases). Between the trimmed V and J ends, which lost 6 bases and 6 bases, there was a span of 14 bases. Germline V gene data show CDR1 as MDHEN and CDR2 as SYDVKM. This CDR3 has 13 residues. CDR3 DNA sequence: TGTGCCAGCAGATCACAGGGTAGGCATGGCTACACCTTC. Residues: CASRSQGRHGYTF.

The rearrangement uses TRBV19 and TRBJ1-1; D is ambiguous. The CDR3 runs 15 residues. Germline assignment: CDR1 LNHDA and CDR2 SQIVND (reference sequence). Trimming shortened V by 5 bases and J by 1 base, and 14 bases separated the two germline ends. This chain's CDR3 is CASSWKEAANTEAFF. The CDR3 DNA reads TGTGCCAGTAGTTGGAAGGAGGCGGCGAACACTGAAGCTTTCTTT.

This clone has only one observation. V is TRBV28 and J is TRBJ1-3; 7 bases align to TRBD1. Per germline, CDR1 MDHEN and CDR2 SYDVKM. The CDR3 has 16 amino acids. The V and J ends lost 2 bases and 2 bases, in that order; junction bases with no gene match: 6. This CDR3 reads CASSLILQGTGNTIYF. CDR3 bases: TGTGCCAGCAGTTTAATCCTACAGGGGACTGGAAACACCATATATTTT. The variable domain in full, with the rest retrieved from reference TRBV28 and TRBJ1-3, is DVKVTQSSRYLVKRTGEKVFLECVQDMDHENMFWYRQDPGLGLRLIYFSYDVKMKEKGDIPEGYSVSREKKERFSLILESASTNQTSMYLCASSLILQGTGNTIYFGEGSWLTVV.

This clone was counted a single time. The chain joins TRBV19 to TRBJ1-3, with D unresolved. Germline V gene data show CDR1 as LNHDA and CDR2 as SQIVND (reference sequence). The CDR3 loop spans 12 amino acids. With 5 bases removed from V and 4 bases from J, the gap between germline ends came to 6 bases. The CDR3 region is CASSGQGNTIYF. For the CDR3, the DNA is TGTGCCAGTAGTGGGCAAGGAAACACCATATATTTT.

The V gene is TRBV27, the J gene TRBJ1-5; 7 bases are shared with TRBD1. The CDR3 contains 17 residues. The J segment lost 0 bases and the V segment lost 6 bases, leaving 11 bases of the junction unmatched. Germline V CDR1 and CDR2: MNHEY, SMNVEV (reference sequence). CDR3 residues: CASRTSGQVDSNQPQHF. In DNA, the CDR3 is TGTGCCAGCAGAACATCAGGACAGGTGGATAGCAATCAGCCCCAGCATTTT.